Below, 6 T cell receptor beta chains from the same sample are listed, as sequenced in a study of chemoradiotherapy in HPV16-positive cancers. Method: immunoSEQ multiplex PCR; TCRdb's copy keeps in-frame clones and lacks some. The sample consists of around 24,000 clones, about 90% of them appearing once. The material was blood, obtained from a patient who underwent chemoradiotherapy. The receptors shown here come from a human donor with HPV-associated anogenital cancer.

This clone has just one count. The CDR3, as DNA: TGTGCCAGCAGCGGGGGGACTAGCGGGAGGGGTGAGACCCAGTACTTC. Amino acid sequence: CASSGGTSGRGETQYF. The rearrangement joins TRBV7-8 to TRBJ2-5; 16 nucleotides align to TRBD2. CDR3 length: 16 residues. Germline CDR1 and CDR2: SGHVS and FQNEAQ. V lost 5 bases to trimming and J lost 5 bases; unmatched junction nucleotides: 5.

V is TRBV15 and J is TRBJ1-6, with 7 bases that match TRBD1. Germline CDR1 reads LNHNV; CDR2 reads YYDKDF (reference sequence). This CDR3 has 19 amino acids. With V trimmed by 5 bases and J by 0 bases, 13 bases remained unmatched. The CDR3 loop is CATSAGQGEPSSYNSPLHF. The CDR3 DNA reads TGTGCCACCAGCGCCGGTCAGGGGGAACCAAGCTCCTATAATTCACCCCTCCACTTT.

The chain combines TRBV4-3 with TRBJ2-2; the match to TRBD1 covers 9 bases. The CDR3 runs to 17 residues. Looked up from germline, CDR1 is LGHNA and CDR2 is YSLEER. Trimming at V came to 0 bases and at J to 6 bases, leaving 8 bases not matched to a gene. The CDR3 DNA reads as TGCGCCAGCAGCCAAGAAATGGGACAGGGAAGATCCGGGGAGCTGTTTTTT. Translation: CASSQEMGQGRSGELFF.

This clone was detected only once. The V call is TRBV5-4, the J call TRBJ2-3; D possibly uses TRBD1 or TRBD2 (6 bases each). Germline V gene sequence: CDR1 SGHNT, CDR2 YYREEE (reference sequence). The CDR3 sequence is 15 residues long. Trimming removed 1 base at V and 2 bases at J, with 11 bases between. The CDR3 region is CASSLSGGPTDTQYF. For the CDR3, the DNA is TGTGCCAGCAGCTTGAGTGGGGGGCCCACAGATACGCAGTATTTT.

The chain couples TRBV7-2 to TRBJ2-4, with TRBD1 matching over 7 bases. Trimming removed 4 bases from V and 4 bases from J; junction bases left unmatched: 1. From germline, CDR1 is SGHTA and CDR2 FQGNSA. The CDR3 length is 13 residues. This CDR3 is CASSSTGKNIQYF. CDR3 DNA sequence: TGTGCCAGCAGCTCGACAGGGAAAAACATTCAGTACTTC. The full variable domain, completed using reference TRBV7-2 and TRBJ2-4, is GAGVSQSPSNKVTEKGKDVELRCDPISGHTALYWYRQSLGQGLEFLIYFQGNSAPDKSGLPSDRFSAERTGGSVSTLTIQRTQQEDSAVYLCASSSTGKNIQYFGAGTRLSVL.

The chain recombines TRBV27 with TRBJ2-7; D perhaps matches TRBD1 (5 bases). V dropped 4 bases and J dropped 7 bases, with 11 bases sitting between them. There are 12 residues in the CDR3. Germline CDR1 and CDR2: MNHEY and SMNVEV (reference sequence). The CDR3 reads CASSYRGGEQYF. In nucleotides, the CDR3 is TGTGCCAGCAGTTATAGGGGTGGTGAGCAGTACTTC.